The next 10 T cell receptor beta chains were all read from a single sample in a study of blood T cells in healthy people across ages. Sample-barcoded 5' priming and a J-beta primer mix drove a second PCR of roughly 6 to 12 cycles. TCRdb re-analysed the 5' RACE reads in MiXCR, keeping a single row per CDR3 protein. Of some 1.7 million distinct CDR3 sequences listed, 28% are singletons. The sample consisted of blood. These receptors all come from a woman between 25 and 40 years old in good health.

This clonotype was counted ten times or more. The chain combines TRBV2 with TRBJ2-5; 8 positions agree with TRBD2. The CDR3 runs 16 residues. V shed 1 base and J 5 bases; nucleotides not matched to a gene: 9. Germline V lookup: CDR1 SNHLY, CDR2 FYNNEI. The CDR3 is CASSEETGTRRETQYF. CDR3 DNA sequence: TGTGCCAGCAGTGAAGAAACCGGGACTAGACGGGAGACCCAGTACTTC.

This clonotype was seen a few times. V usage is TRBV10-3 and J usage is TRBJ2-7; D not certain. Germline CDR1 reads ENHRY; CDR2 reads SYGVKD. The CDR3 consists of 13 residues. The germline V and J ends were trimmed by 4 bases and 5 bases, with 12 bases remaining between them. For the CDR3, the DNA is TGTGCCATCAGTGCCCCACGAGTAGACGAGCAGTACTTC. Protein: CAISAPRVDEQYF.

This clonotype was counted a few times. The V and J genes are TRBV4-1 and TRBJ1-5, with 11 positions matching TRBD1. With 4 bases clipped from V and 1 base from J, the junction kept 3 bases outside the gene matches. The CDR3 is 16 amino acids. The V gene's germline CDR1 is MGHRA and CDR2 YSYEKL. CDR3 DNA sequence: TGCGCCAGCAGCCTGGGACAGGGGGACAGCAATCAGCCCCAGCATTTT. Encoded protein: CASSLGQGDSNQPQHF.

This clonotype appeared a few times. V is TRBV30 and J is TRBJ1-2, with TRBD1 as a possible D gene (6 bases). The V gene lost 6 bases and the J gene lost 2 bases, with 10 bases spanning the gap. CDR3 size: 12 residues. The germline gives CDR1 GTSNPN, CDR2 SVGIG (reference sequence). This CDR3 is CACLQGNYGYTF. The CDR3 DNA follows: TGTGCCTGCTTACAGGGAAACTATGGCTACACCTTC.

This clonotype was observed a few times. The V gene is TRBV7-9, the J gene TRBJ1-2; no firm D call. The CDR3 runs to 16 residues. The germline V gene encodes CDR1 SEHNR and CDR2 FQNEAQ (reference sequence). With 4 bases removed from V and 1 base from J, the gap between germline ends came to 16 bases. This CDR3 reads CASSSTGRADNYGYTF. The CDR3 DNA reads TGTGCCAGCAGCTCGACTGGGAGGGCGGATAACTATGGCTACACCTTC.

This clonotype has a single count. V and J are TRBV24-1 and TRBJ1-2; tentative D call: TRBD1 (5 bases). The CDR3 sequence is 15 residues long. V lost 9 bases and J lost 6, with 22 bases in between. CDR1 KGHDR and CDR2 SFDVKD come from the germline V gene. The CDR3 region has the DNA TGTGCCACCTGGGGAGTTCGGGACGCGAGTCATGGCTACACCTTC. The encoded protein is CATWGVRDASHGYTF.

This clonotype was counted between two and nine times. The chain joins TRBV28 to TRBJ1-6; no clear D. The CDR3 has 13 residues. Germline loops: CDR1 MDHEN, CDR2 SYDVKM. V lost 6 bases and J lost 3, with 6 bases in between. The CDR3 bases are TGTGCCAGCAGGGCCCACTATAATTCACCCCTCCACTTT. Amino acid sequence: CASRAHYNSPLHF.

This chain joins TRBV12-3 or TRBV12-4 and TRBJ2-1; 9 positions match TRBD2. Losses at the gene ends were 8 bases for V and 1 base for J; bases not matched to a gene: 6. The CDR3 is made up of 15 amino acids. The CDR3 loop is CASAASGISYNEQFF. CDR3 in DNA: TGTGCCAGCGCAGCTAGCGGGATATCCTACAATGAGCAGTTCTTC.

Points on this clonotype: A much larger clone sits a single nucleotide away, making a read error possible. The gene calls are TRBV12-3 or TRBV12-4 and TRBJ1-6; unclear D gene. The CDR3 is 14 residues long. The V end lost 5 bases, the J end lost 5 bases, and 10 bases lay between the germline ends. CDR3 DNA: TGTGCCAGCAGTGACGGCGGAGATAATTCACCCCTCCACTTT. Translation: CASSDGGDNSPLHF.

V gene TRBV29-1 combines with J gene TRBJ2-7; 7 bases align to TRBD1. The CDR3 is made up of 14 amino acids. Germline CDR1 and CDR2: SQVTM and ANQGSEA. The V and J ends lost 7 bases and 3 bases, in that order; junction bases with no gene match: 12. CDR3 DNA sequence: TGCAGCGCTCAGTCTGACAGGGTGGGCTACGAGCAGTACTTC. It codes for CSAQSDRVGYEQYF.